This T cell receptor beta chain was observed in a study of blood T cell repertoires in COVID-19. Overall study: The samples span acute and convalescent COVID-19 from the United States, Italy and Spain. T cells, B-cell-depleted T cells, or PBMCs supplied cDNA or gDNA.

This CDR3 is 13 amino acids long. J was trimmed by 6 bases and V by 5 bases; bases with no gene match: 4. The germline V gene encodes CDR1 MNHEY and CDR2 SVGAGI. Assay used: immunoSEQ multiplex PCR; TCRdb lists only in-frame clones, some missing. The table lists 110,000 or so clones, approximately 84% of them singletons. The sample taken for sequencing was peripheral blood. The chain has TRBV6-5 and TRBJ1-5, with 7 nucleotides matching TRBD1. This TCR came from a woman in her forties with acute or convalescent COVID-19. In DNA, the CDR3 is TGTGCCAGCAGTCGGACAGGACGTCAGCCCCAGCATTTT. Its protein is CASSRTGRQPQHF.